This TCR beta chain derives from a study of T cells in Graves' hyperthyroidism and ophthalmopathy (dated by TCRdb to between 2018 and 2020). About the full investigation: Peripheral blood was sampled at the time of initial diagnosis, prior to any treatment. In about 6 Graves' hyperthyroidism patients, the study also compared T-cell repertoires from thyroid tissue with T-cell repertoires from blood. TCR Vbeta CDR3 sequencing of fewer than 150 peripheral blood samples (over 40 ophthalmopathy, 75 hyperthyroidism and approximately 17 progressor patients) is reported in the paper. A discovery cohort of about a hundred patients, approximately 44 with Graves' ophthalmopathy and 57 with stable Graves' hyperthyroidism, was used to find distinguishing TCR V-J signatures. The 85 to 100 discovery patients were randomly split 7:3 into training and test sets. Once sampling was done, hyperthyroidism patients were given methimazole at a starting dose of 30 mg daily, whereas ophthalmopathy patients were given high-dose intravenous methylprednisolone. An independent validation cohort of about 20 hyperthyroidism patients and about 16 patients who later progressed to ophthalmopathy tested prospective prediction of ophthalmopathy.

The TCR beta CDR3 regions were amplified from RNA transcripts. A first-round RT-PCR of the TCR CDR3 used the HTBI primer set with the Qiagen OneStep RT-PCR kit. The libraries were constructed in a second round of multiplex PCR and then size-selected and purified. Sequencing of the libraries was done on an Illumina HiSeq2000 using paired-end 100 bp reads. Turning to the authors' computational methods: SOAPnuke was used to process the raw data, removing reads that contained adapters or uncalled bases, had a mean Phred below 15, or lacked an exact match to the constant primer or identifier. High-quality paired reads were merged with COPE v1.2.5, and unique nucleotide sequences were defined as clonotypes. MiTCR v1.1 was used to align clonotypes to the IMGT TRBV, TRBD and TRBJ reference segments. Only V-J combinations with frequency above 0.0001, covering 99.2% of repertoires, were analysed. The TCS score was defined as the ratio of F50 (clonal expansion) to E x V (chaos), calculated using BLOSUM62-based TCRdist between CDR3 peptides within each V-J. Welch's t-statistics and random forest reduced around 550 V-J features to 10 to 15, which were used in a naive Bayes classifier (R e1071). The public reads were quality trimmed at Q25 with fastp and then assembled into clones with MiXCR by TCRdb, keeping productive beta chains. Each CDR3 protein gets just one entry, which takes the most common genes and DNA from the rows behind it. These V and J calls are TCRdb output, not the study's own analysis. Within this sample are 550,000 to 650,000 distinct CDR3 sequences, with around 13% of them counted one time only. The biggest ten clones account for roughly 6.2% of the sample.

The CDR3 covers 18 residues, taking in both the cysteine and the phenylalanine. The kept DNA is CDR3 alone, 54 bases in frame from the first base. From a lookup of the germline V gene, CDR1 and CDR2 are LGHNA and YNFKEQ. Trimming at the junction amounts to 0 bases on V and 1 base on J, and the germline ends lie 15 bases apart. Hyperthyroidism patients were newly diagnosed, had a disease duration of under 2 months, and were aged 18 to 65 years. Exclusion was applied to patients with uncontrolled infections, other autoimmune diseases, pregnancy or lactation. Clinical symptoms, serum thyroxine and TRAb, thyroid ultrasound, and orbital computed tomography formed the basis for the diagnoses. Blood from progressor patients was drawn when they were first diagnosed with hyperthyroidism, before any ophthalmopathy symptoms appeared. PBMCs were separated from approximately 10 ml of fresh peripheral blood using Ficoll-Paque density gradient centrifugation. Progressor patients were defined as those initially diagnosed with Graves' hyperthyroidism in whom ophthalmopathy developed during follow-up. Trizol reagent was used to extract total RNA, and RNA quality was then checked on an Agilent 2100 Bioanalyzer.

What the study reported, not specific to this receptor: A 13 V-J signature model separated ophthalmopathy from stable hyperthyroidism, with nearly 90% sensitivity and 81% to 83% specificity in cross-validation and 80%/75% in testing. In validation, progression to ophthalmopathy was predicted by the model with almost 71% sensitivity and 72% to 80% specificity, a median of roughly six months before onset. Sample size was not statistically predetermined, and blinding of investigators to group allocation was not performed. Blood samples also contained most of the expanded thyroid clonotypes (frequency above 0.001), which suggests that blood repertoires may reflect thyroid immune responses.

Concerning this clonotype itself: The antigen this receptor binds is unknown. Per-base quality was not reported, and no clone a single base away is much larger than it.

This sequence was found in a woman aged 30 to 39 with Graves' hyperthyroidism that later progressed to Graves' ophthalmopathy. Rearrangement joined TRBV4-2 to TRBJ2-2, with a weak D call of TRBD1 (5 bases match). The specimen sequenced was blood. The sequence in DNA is TGTGCCAGCAGCCAAGATCTTCTGGGGCTGGGGAACACCGGGGAGCTGTTTTTT. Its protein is CASSQDLLGLGNTGELFF.